The following is a T cell receptor (beta chain) sequence with its context. The data were taken from a study of blood T cell repertoires in COVID-19. Background on the study: Acute-phase and convalescent COVID-19 samples originated in the United States, Italy and Spain.

The V gene's germline CDR1 is SQVTM and CDR2 ANQGSEA. This CDR3 has 11 amino acids. The ends were cut back, 7 bases at V and 11 bases at J, with 16 bases in the middle. Authors' methods: Amplification of reference gene primers provided the estimated nucleated cell counts. Some clones are missing from TCRdb's copy, which holds only in-frame ones; the method was immunoSEQ multiplex PCR. V, J and clone size are taken as reported in that table, and D and trimming were inferred from the DNA itself. Among over 200,000 clones listed, about 85% were seen once. The TCR sequence derives from a man in his 60s who had recovered from COVID-19. Input material: peripheral blood. V usage is TRBV29-1 and J usage is TRBJ2-3; possible D gene TRBD2, 6 bases. The CDR3 DNA sequence: TGCAGCGCTGGGACTGATTCCGGGCAGTATTTT. Its protein is CSAGTDSGQYF.